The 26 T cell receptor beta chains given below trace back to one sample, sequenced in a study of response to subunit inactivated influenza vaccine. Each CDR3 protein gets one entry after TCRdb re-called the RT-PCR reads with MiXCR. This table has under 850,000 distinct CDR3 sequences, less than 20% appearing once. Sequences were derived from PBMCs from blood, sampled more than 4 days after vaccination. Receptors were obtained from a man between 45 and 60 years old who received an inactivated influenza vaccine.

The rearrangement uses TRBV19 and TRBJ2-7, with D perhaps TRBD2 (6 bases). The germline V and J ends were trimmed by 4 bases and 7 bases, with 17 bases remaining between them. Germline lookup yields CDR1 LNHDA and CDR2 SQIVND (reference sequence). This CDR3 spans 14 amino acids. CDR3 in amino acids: CASSTAGPTGEQYF. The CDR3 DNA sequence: TGTGCCAGTAGTACCGCGGGACCTACGGGAGAGCAGTACTTC.

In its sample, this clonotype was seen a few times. The CDR3 nucleotides read TGCAGTGCTAGGGGGCAGCGATCCGAGCAGTACTTC. It yields the protein CSARGQRSEQYF. J is TRBJ2-7 and V is TRBV20-1; D possibly corresponds to TRBD1 (5 bases). The germline V and J ends were trimmed by 3 bases and 6 bases, with 12 bases remaining between them. CDR1 and CDR2 from the germline V gene are DFQATT and SNEGSKA (reference sequence). The CDR3 is 12 amino acids.

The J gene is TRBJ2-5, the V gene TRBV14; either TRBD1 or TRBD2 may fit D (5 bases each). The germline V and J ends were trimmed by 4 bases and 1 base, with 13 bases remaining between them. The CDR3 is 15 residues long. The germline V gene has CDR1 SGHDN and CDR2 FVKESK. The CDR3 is CASSLRGTLQETQYF. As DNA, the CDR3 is TGTGCCAGCAGCCTGAGGGGCACCCTCCAAGAGACCCAGTACTTC.

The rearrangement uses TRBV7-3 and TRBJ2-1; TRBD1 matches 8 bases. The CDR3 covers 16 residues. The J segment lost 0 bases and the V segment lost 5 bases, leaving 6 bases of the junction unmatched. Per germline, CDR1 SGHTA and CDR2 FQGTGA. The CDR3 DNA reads TGTGCCAGCAGCGCCCACAGGGGGAGCTCCTACAATGAGCAGTTCTTC. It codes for CASSAHRGSSYNEQFF.

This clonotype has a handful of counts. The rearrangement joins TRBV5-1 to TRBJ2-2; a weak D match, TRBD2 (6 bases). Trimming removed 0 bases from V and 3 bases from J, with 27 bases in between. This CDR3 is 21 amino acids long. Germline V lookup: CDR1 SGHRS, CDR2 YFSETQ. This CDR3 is CASSLVFPVSGAPSDTGELFF. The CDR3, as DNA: TGCGCCAGCAGCTTGGTCTTCCCCGTTAGCGGTGCGCCGTCGGACACCGGGGAGCTGTTTTTT.

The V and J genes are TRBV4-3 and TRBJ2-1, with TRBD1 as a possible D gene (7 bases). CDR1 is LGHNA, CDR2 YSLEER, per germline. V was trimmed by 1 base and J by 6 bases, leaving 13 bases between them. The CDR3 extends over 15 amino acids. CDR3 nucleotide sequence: TGCGCCAGCAGCCAAGCAGGCGGGGACAGCAATGAGCAGTTCTTC. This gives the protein CASSQAGGDSNEQFF.

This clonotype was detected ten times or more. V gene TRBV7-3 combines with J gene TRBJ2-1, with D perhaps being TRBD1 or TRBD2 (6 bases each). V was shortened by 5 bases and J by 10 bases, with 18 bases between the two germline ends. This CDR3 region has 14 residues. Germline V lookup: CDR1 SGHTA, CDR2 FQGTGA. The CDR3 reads CASSPQTGALEQFF. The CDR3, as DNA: TGTGCCAGCAGCCCCCAGACGGGGGCCCTCGAGCAGTTCTTC.

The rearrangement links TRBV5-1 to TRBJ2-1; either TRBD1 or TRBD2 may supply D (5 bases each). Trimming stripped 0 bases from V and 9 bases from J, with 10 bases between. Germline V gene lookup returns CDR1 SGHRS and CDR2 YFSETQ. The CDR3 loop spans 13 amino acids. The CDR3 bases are TGCGCCAGCAGCTTGGAGGGGACCGGTGAGCAGTTCTTC. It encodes CASSLEGTGEQFF.

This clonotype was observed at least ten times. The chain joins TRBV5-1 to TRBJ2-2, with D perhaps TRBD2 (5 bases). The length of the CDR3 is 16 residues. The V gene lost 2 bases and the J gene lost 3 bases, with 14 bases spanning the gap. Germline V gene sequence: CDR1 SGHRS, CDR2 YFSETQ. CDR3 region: CASSFSGGSDTGELFF. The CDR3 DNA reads TGCGCCAGCAGCTTTTCGGGCGGGTCGGACACCGGGGAGCTGTTTTTT.

CDR3 region: CASSYPGLAGGPSGETQYF. CDR3 DNA: TGTGCCAGCAGTTACCCAGGACTAGCGGGAGGGCCGAGTGGAGAGACCCAGTACTTC. The rearrangement links TRBV6-2 or TRBV6-3 to TRBJ2-5, with TRBD2 identical over 15 bases. Looked up from germline, CDR1 is MNHEY and CDR2 is SVGEGT. V shed 2 bases, J shed 4 bases, and the junction held 11 bases outside the gene matches. This CDR3 has 19 residues.

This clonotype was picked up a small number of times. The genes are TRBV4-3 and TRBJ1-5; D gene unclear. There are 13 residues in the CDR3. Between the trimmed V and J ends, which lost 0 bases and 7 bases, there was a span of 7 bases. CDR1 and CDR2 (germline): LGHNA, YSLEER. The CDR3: CASSQESSQPQHF. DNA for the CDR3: TGCGCCAGCAGCCAAGAGTCTAGCCAGCCCCAGCATTTT.

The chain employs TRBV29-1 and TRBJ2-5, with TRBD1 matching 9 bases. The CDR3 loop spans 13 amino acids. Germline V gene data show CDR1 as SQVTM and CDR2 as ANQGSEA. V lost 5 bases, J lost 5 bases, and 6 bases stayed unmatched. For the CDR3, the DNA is TGCAGCGTTTCTACAGGGGGCGCGGAGACCCAGTACTTC. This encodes CSVSTGGAETQYF.

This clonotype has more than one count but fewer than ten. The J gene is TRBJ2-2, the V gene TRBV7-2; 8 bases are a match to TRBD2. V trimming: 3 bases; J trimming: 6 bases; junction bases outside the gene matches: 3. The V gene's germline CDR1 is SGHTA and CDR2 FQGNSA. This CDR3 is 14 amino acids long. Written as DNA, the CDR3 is TGTGCCAGCAGCTTGCGGGGGGCGCCCGGGGAGCTGTTTTTT. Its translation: CASSLRGAPGELFF.

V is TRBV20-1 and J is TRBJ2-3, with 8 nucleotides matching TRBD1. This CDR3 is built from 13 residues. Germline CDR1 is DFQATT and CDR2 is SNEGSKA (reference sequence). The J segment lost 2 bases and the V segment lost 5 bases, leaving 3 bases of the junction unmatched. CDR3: CSAGTGNTDTQYF. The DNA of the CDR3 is TGCAGTGCTGGGACAGGAAACACAGATACGCAGTATTTT.

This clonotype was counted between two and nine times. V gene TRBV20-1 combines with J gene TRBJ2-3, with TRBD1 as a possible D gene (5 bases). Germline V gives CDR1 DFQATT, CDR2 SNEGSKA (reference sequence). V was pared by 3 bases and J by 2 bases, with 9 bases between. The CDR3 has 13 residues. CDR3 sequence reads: CSASTGNTDTQYF. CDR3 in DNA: TGCAGTGCTAGTACAGGAAACACAGATACGCAGTATTTT.

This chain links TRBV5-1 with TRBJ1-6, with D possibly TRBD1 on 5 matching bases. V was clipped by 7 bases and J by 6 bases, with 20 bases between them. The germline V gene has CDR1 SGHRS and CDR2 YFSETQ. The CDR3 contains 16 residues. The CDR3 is CASVPGTGKFNSPLHF. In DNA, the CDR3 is TGCGCCAGCGTCCCGGGGACCGGAAAGTTTAATTCACCCCTCCACTTT.

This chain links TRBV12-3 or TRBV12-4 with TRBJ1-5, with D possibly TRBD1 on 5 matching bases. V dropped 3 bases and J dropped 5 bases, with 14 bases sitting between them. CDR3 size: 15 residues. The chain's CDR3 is CASSLTGLDYQPQHF. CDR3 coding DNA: TGTGCCAGCAGTTTGACGGGGCTAGATTATCAGCCCCAGCATTTT.

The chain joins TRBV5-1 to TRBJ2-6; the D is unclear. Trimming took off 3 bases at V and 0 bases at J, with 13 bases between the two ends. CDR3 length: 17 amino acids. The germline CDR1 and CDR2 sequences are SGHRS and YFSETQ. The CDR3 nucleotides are TGCGCCAGCAGCTCCCAGGCCGTGAGCTCTGGGGCCAACGTCCTGACTTTC. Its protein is CASSSQAVSSGANVLTF.

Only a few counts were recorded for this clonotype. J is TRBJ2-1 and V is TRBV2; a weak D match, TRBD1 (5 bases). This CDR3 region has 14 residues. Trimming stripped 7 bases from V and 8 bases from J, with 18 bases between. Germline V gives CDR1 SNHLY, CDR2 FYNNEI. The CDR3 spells CASKSETVLHEQFF. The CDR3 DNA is TGTGCCAGCAAGTCGGAGACAGTCCTCCATGAGCAGTTCTTC.

CDR3 bases: TGCAGTGCTGGCAAGAAAAGCGGGAACACCGGGGAGCTGTTTTTT. The encoded protein is CSAGKKSGNTGELFF. The genes are TRBV20-1 and TRBJ2-2, with D possibly being TRBD2 (5 bases). The CDR3 consists of 15 residues. V lost 5 bases and J lost 1, with 14 bases in between. From germline, CDR1 is DFQATT and CDR2 SNEGSKA (reference sequence).

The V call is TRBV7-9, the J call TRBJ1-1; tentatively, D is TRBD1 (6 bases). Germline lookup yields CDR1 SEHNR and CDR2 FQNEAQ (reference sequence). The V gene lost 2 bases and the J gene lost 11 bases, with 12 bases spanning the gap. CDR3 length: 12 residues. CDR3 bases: TGTGCCAGCAGCTTACACAGGGAAGCGGCTTTCTTT. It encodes CASSLHREAAFF. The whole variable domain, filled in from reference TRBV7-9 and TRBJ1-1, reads DTGVSQNPRHKITKRGQNVTFRCDPISEHNRLYWYRQTLGQGPEFLTYFQNEAQLEKSRLLSDRFSAERPKGSFSTLEIQRTEQGDSAMYLCASSLHREAAFFGQGTRLTVV.

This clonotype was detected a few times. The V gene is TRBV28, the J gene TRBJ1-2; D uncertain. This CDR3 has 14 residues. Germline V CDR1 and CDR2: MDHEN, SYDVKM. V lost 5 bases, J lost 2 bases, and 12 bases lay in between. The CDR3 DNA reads TGTGCCAGCAGTCGTAGCCGGGGAAACTATGGCTACACCTTC. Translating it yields CASSRSRGNYGYTF.

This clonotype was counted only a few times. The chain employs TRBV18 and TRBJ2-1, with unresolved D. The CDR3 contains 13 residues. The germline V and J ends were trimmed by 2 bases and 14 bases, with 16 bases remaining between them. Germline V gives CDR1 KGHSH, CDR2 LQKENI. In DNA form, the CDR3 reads TGTGCCAGCTCACCAGGCAAGGCGCCTTCGGAGTTCTTC. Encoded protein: CASSPGKAPSEFF.

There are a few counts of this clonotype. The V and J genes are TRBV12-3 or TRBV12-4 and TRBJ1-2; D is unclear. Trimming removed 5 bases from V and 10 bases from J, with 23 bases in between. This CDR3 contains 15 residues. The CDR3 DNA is TGTGCCAGCAGTCCCGACATTGGTCCCTCTTCCCCCTACACCTTC. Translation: CASSPDIGPSSPYTF.

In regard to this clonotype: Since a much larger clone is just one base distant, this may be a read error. CDR3 protein: CSVGKVTTDTQYF. The CDR3 region has the DNA TGCAGCGTTGGAAAAGTAACTACAGATACGCAGTATTTT. The V gene is TRBV29-1, the J gene TRBJ2-3; D remains unclear. This CDR3 is built from 13 residues. Trimming shortened V by 4 bases and J by 3 bases, and 11 bases separated the two germline ends. The germline CDR1 and CDR2 sequences are SQVTM and ANQGSEA.

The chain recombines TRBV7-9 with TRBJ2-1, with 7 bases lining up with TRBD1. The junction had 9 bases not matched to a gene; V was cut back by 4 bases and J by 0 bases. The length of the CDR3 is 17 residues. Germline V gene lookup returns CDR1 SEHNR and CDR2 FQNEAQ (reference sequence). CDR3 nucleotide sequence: TGTGCCAGCAGCTCTACCCGACAGGGCCACTCCTACAATGAGCAGTTCTTC. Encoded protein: CASSSTRQGHSYNEQFF.